This record looks at one T cell receptor beta chain sequence and its context. The antigen remains undetermined. The V and J ends lost 2 bases and 4 bases respectively, with 12 bases between them. Germline CDR1 and CDR2: MDHEN and SYDVKM. CDR3 length equals 15 residues. 60 Vbeta and 13 Jbeta primers were used in PCR. This table comes from immunoSEQ multiplex PCR, and its TCRdb copy is limited to in-frame clones, with some not included. The top ten hold about 7.6% of the sample, which has 150,000 to 200,000 clones, roughly 73% seen once. This record comes from a study of cytomegalovirus exposure and HLA in healthy donors. Study-wide points: TCR beta V segments were, for the most part, productive about 87% or about 30% of the time in an earlier analysis. Presence/absence analyses treated sequencing depth as roughly uniform across donors. A few chains tied to CMV proved CMV antigen-specific in vitro. A later analysis showed that HLA-associated TCR beta chains had undergone more clonal expansion than equally common others.

The rearrangement joins TRBV28 to TRBJ2-1, with D perhaps matching TRBD2 (5 bases). The source material was PBMCs. This TCR was recovered from a woman in her thirties or forties in good health and CMV-seropositive. The CDR3 bases are TGTGCCAGCAGTTTAAGCGGCGGAACTTACAATGAGCAGTTCTTC. It codes for CASSLSGGTYNEQFF. The variable domain in full, with the rest retrieved from reference TRBV28 and TRBJ2-1, is DVKVTQSSRYLVKRTGEKVFLECVQDMDHENMFWYRQDPGLGLRLIYFSYDVKMKEKGDIPEGYSVSREKKERFSLILESASTNQTSMYLCASSLSGGTYNEQFFGPGTRLTVL.